This T cell receptor beta chain originates from a study of CD8+ T cells in alopecia areata. Study results and limitations: Within the top 100, expanded CD8+ clones significantly decreased with tofacitinib, as did scalp clonality. Researchers report lesional scalp, most notably alopecia totalis/universalis, outstripped normal scalp in clonality. With patients, TCR sharing proved less clear than in mice, a difference possibly related to HLA.

J was trimmed by 10 bases and V by 2 bases; bases with no gene match: 5. Germline CDR1 is SGHDT and CDR2 is YYEEEE. The CDR3 has 15 residues. As the sequencing template, cDNA was produced by extracting RNA and reverse transcribing it. Assay: immunoSEQ multiplex PCR; the TCRdb copy retains only in-frame clones and omits some. The sample has some 110,000 clones, roughly 50% seen once. About this clone itself: Its antigen is not identified.

Treatment indicated: oral pan-JAK inhibitor, 5-10 mg twice daily. The investigators collected lesional scalp punch biopsies and peripheral blood from alopecia areata patients. The rearrangement uses TRBV5-6 and TRBJ1-6; 11 nucleotides line up with TRBD1. The sequencing used CD8+ T cells sorted from blood, collected at week 24, from a patient treated with tofacitinib. The source of this sequence is a human donor with alopecia areata. Written as DNA, the CDR3 is TGTGCCAGCAGCTTCGGACAGGGGGCCATATCACCCCTCCACTTT. Protein: CASSFGQGAISPLHF.